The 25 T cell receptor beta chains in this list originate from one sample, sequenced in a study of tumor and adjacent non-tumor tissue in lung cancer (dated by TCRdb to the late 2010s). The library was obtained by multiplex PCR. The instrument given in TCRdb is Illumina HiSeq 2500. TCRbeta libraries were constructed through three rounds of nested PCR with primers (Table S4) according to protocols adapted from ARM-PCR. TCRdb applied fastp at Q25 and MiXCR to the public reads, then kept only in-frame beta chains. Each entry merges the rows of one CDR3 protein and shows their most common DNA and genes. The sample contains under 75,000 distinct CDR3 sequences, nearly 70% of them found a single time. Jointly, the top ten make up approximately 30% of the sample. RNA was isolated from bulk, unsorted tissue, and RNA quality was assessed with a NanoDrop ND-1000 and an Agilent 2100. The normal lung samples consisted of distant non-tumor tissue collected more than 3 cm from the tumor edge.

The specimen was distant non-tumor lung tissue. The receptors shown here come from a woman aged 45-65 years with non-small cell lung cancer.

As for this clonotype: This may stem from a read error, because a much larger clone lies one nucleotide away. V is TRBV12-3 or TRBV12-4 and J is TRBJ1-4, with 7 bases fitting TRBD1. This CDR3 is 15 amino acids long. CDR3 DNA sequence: TGTGCCAGCAACTTAGCGGGGGGACAGAATGAAAAACTGTCTTTT. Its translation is CASNLAGGQNEKLSF.

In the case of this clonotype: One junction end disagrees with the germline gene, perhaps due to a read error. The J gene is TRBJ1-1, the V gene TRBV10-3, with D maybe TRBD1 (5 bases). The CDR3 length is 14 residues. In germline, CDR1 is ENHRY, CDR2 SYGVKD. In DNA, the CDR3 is TGCGCCATCAGTCTACCAGGGATGAACATTGAAGCTTTCTTT. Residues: CAISLPGMNIEAFF.

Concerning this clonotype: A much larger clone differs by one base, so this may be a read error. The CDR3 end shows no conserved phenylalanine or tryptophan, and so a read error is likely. The CDR3 nucleotides read TGTGCCAGCAGCTGGGAATCGAGGAACACTGAAGCTTTCGTT. It codes for CASSWESRNTEAFV. This rearrangement joins TRBV5-6 to TRBJ1-1; D is unresolved. CDR1 and CDR2 from the germline V gene are SGHDT and YYEEEE. V was pared by 3 bases and J by 1 base, with 10 bases between. This CDR3 spans 14 amino acids.

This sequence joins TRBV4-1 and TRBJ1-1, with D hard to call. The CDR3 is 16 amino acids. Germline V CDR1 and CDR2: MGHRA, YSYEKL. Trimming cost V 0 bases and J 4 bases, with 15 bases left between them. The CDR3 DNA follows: TGCGCCAGCAGCCAAGATCGTTTCATGGCGAGCACTGAAGCTTTCTTT. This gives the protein CASSQDRFMASTEAFF.

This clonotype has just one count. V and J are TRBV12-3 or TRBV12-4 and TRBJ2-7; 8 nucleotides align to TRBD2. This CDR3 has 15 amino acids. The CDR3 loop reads CANSFWGLDSGEQYF. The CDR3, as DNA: TGTGCAAACAGTTTTTGGGGACTAGATTCGGGTGAGCAGTACTTC.

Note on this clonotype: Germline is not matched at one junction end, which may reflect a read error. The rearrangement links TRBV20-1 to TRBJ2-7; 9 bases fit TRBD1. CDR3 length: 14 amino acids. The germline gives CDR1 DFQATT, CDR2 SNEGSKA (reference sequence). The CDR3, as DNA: TGCAATGCTCCCCGGACAGGGGACTTCTCCGAGCAGTACTTC. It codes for CNAPRTGDFSEQYF.

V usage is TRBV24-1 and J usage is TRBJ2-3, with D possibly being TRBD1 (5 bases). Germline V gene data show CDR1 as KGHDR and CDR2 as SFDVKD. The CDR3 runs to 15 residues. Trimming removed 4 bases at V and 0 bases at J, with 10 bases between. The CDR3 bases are TGTGCCACCAGTGAGGGGAACAGGAGCACAGATACGCAGTATTTT. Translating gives CATSEGNRSTDTQYF.

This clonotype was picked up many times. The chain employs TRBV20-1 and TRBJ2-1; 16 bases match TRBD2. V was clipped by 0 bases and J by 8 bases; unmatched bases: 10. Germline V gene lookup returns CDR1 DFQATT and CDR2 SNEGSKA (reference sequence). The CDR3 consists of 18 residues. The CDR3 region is CSARDSFGTSGRDYEQFF. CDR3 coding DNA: TGCAGTGCTAGAGATTCCTTCGGGACTAGCGGGAGGGATTATGAGCAGTTCTTC.

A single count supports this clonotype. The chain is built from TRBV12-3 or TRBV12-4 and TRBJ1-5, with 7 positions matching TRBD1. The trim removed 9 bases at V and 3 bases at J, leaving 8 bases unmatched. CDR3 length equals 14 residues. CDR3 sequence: CASSDTGDNQPQHF. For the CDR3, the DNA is TGTGCCAGTAGCGATACAGGGGACAATCAGCCCCAGCATTTT.

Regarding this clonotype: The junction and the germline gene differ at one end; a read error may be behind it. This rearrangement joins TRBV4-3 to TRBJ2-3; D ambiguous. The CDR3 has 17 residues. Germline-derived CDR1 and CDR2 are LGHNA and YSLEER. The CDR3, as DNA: TGCGCCAGTAGCCAAGATTATGCACTCCCGTTCACAGATACGCAGTATTTT. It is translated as CASSQDYALPFTDTQYF.

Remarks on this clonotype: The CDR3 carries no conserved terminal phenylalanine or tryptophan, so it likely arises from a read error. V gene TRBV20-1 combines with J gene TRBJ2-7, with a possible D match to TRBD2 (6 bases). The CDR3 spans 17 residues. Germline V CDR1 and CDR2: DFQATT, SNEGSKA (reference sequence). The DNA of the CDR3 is TGCTGTGCTAGAGACGTAGCGGAAGGGAATTTTGCCTACGAGCAGTACTTA. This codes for CCARDVAEGNFAYEQYL.

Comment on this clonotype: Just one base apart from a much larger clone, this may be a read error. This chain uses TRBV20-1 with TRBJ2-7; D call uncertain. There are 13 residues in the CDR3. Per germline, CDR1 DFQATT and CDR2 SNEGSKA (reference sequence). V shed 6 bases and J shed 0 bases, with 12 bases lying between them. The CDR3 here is CSATLTPSYEQYF. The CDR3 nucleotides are TGCAGTGCCACCTTAACGCCCTCCTACGAGCAGTACTTC.

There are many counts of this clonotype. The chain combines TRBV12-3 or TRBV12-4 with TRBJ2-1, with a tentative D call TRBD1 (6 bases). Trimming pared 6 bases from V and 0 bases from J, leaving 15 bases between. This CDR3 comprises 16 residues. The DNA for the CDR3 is TGTGCCAGCAGCAACGTTCAGGGGATCTCCTACAATGAGCAGTTCTTC. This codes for CASSNVQGISYNEQFF.

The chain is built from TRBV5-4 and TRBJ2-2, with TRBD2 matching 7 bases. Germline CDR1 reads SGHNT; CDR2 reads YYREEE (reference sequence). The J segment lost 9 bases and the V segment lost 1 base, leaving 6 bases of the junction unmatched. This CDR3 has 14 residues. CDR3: CASSLTSETRELFF. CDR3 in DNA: TGTGCCAGCAGCTTGACTAGCGAGACCAGGGAGCTGTTTTTT.

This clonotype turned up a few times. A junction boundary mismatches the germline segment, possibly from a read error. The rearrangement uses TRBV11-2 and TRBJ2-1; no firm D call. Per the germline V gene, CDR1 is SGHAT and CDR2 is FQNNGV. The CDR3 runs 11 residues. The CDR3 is CVSSLINEQSF. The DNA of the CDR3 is TGTGTCAGCAGCCTAATCAATGAGCAGTCCTTC.

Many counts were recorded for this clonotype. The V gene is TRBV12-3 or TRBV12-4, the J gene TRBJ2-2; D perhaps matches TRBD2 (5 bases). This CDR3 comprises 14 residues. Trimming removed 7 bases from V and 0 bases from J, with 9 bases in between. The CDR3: CASTRETNTGELFF. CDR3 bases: TGTGCCAGCACCCGGGAAACGAACACCGGGGAGCTGTTTTTT.

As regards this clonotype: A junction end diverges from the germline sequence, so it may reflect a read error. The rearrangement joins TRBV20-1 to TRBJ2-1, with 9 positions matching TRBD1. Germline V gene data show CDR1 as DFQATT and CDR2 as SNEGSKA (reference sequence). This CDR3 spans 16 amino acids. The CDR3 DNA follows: TGCAGTGCTAGAACCCTGGGACAGGGTACGATCGATGAGCAGTCCTTC. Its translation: CSARTLGQGTIDEQSF.

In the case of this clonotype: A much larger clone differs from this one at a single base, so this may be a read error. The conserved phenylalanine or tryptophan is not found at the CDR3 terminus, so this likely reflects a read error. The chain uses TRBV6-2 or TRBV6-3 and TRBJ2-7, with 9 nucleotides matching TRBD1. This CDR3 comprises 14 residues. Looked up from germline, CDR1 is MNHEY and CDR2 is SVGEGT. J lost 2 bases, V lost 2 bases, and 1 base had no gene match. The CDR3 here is CASSYGTGTYEQYI. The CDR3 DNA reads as TGTGCCAGCAGTTACGGGACAGGGACCTACGAGCAGTACATC.

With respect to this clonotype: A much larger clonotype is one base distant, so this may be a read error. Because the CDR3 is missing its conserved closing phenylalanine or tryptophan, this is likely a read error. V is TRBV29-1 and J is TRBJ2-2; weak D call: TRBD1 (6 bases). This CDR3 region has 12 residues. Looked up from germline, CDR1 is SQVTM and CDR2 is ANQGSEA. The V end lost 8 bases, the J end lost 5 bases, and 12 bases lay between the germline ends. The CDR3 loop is CSTGFRTGELFL. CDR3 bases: TGCAGCACAGGGTTTAGGACCGGGGAGCTGTTTCTT.

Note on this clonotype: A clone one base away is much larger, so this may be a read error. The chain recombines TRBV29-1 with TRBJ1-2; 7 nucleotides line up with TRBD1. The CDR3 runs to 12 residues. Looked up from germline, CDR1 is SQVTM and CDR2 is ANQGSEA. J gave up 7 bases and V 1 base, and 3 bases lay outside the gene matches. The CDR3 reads CSVEVTGFGYTF. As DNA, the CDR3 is TGCAGCGTTGAAGTGACAGGGTTTGGCTACACCTTC.

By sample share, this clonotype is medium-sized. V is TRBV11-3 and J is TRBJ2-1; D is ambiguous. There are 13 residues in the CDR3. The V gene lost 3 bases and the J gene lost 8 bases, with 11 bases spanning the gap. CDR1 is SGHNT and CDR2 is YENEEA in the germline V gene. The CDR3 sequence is CASSLYQRDEQFF. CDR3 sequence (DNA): TGTGCCAGCAGCTTGTATCAAAGGGATGAGCAGTTCTTC.

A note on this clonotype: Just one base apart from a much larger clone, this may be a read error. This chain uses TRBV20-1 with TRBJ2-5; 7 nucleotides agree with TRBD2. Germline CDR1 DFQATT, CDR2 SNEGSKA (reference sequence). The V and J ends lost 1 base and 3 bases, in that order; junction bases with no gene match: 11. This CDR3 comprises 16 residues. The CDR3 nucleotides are TGCAGTGCTAGAGTGGGAGGACTAGTGGGAGAAGAGACCCAGTACTTC. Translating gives CSARVGGLVGEETQYF.

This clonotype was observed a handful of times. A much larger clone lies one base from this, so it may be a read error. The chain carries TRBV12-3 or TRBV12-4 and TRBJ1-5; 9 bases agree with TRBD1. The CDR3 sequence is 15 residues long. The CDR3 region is CASGLTGGVGQPQHF. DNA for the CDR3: TGTGCCAGCGGTTTGACAGGGGGGGTCGGACAGCCCCAGCATTTT.

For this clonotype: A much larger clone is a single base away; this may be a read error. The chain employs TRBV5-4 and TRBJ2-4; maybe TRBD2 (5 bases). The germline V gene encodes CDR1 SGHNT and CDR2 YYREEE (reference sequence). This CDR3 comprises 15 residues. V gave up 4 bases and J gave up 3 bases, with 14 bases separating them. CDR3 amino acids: CASSMPGDRKNIQYF. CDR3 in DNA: TGTGCCAGCAGCATGCCCGGGGATCGCAAAAACATTCAGTACTTC.

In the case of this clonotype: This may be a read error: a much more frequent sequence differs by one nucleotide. In nucleotides, the CDR3 is TGCAGTGCTCTTCGACAGGGGGCTAATGGCCACACCTTC. Its protein product is CSALRQGANGHTF. This chain connects TRBV20-1 to TRBJ1-2; 10 nucleotides line up with TRBD1. CDR1 is DFQATT and CDR2 is SNEGSKA in the germline V gene (reference sequence). The CDR3 consists of 13 residues.